This is a list of T cell receptor beta chains from one sample in a study of blood T cell repertoires in COVID-19. Method: immunoSEQ multiplex PCR; TCRdb's copy keeps in-frame clones and lacks some. The top ten clones hold 1.5% to 2% of a sample with more than 250,000 clones, approximately 88% of them seen once. Sequenced input: peripheral blood. These receptors all stem from a young woman with COVID-19, enrolled during active disease. Each CDR3 is given with its conserved first and last residue. The order of the fields is J gene, clone size, V gene, D gene, CDR3 DNA, CDR3 protein. D genes are given only for firm matches. For some rows the clone size is stated as once, few or many, or as a class when expanded; others skip it.

TRBJ1-4 NA TRBV15 TRBD1 TGTGCCACCAGCTCACGGACAGGGTGGGGTGAAAAACTGTTTTTT CATSSRTGWGEKLFF
TRBJ2-5 NA TRBV6-5 TRBD1 TGTGCCAGCAGTTCCGTCGGGACAGGGGAATGGGAGACCCAGTACTTC CASSSVGTGEWETQYF
TRBJ1-2 NA TRBV7-9 NA TGTGCCAGCATCCCCGCGGGACCGGGGGGCGCATATGGCTACACCTTC CASIPAGPGGAYGYTF
TRBJ1-4 NA TRBV19 TRBD1 TGTGCCAGTAGACCAGCAGGGGGACTAGTTGAAAAACTGTTTTTT CASRPAGGLVEKLFF
TRBJ2-3 NA TRBV7-9 TRBD1 TGTGCCAGCAGCCGGACAGGGTCGGGCACAGATACGCAGTATTTT CASSRTGSGTDTQYF
TRBJ1-3 NA TRBV6-1 NA TGTGCCAGCAGTGAGACAGGAGGAACTGGAAACACCATATATTTT CASSETGGTGNTIYF
TRBJ2-3 NA TRBV30 NA TGTGCCTTGAAACTACAGGGAAACACAGATACGCAGTATTTT CALKLQGNTDTQYF
TRBJ1-1 NA TRBV7-6 NA TGTGCCAGCAGCTCACGGACAGATGAAGCTTTCTTT CASSSRTDEAFF
TRBJ1-5 NA TRBV18 NA TGTGCCAGCTCACCACGCGGTACCAATAGCAATCAGCCCCAGCATTTT CASSPRGTNSNQPQHF
TRBJ1-3 NA TRBV3-1/TRBV3-2 TRBD1 TGTGCCAGCAGCCAAGGGACAGGTCCTGGAAACACCATATATTTT CASSQGTGPGNTIYF
TRBJ2-2 NA TRBV3-1/TRBV3-2 TRBD1 TGTGCCAGCAGCCCAGGACAGGCCGGGGAGCTGTTTTTT CASSPGQAGELFF
TRBJ1-5 NA TRBV2 NA TGTGCCAGCAGTGAAATCCGGACCCGGGGGCCCCAGCATTTT CASSEIRTRGPQHF
TRBJ2-5 NA TRBV25-1 NA TGTGCCAGCAGTGGACGATTGAGGGTAGAGACCCAGTACTTC CASSGRLRVETQYF
TRBJ1-2 NA TRBV14 TRBD1 TGTGCCAGCAGCCAGTCGCGACAGGGGGGAGGCTACACCTTC CASSQSRQGGGYTF
TRBJ2-5 NA TRBV7-7 NA TGTGCCAGCAGCTCACGTCCTGGGAGCCAAGAGACCCAGTACTTC CASSSRPGSQETQYF
TRBJ1-2 NA TRBV6-6 NA TGTGCCAGTACCGACCTAGGTGGCTACACCTTC CASTDLGGYTF
TRBJ1-4 NA TRBV18 TRBD1 TGTGCCAGCTCACCTCCCAGCGGACAGGGAGATGGAAAACTGTTTTTT CASSPPSGQGDGKLFF
TRBJ1-5 NA TRBV27 NA TGTGCCAGCAGTTTATATGCAGGGGTACAGCCCCAGCATTTT CASSLYAGVQPQHF
TRBJ1-5 NA TRBV27 TRBD1 TGTGCCAGCAGTTCATCCGGGACAGGGAATCAGCCCCAGCATTTT CASSSSGTGNQPQHF
TRBJ2-1 NA TRBV6-5 NA TGTGCCAGCAGCCACAGGAGCTCCTACAATGAGCAGTTCTTC CASSHRSSYNEQFF
TRBJ1-6 once TRBV7-9 NA TGTGCCAGCAGCTTTTTGTCAGGGGATAATTCACCCCTCCACTTT CASSFLSGDNSPLHF
TRBJ1-4 NA TRBV7-9 NA TGTGCCAGCAGCTTAGCTCAGGGAGGCGAAAAACTGTTTTTT CASSLAQGGEKLFF
TRBJ2-5 NA TRBV7-2 NA TGTGCCAGCAGCTTAGACCGGCCGGGAGAGACCCAGTACTTC CASSLDRPGETQYF
TRBJ1-2 once TRBV30 NA TGTGCCTGGACCACAGGGTCGGCTTTTGGCTACACCTTC CAWTTGSAFGYTF
TRBJ1-1 NA TRBV2 TRBD1 TGTGCCAGCAGTGCCAACAGGGGGGCGAGGGAGACTGAAGCTTTCTTT CASSANRGARETEAFF
TRBJ1-2 NA TRBV11-3 TRBD1 TGTGCCAGCAGCCTTGGGACAGGGGAACGTCCCACCTTC CASSLGTGERPTF
TRBJ2-1 NA TRBV30 NA TGTGCCTGGACACAGCGGACTACCCTATACAATGAGCAGTTCTTC CAWTQRTTLYNEQFF
TRBJ1-2 NA TRBV6-5 TRBD1 TGTGCCAGCTATTCAGGGGGTCAGCTTTATGGCTACACCTTC CASYSGGQLYGYTF
TRBJ2-5 NA TRBV6-5 TRBD2 TGTGCCAGCAGTTACACCGGGGGGGTGCAAGAGACCCAGTACTTC CASSYTGGVQETQYF
TRBJ2-5 NA TRBV12-3/TRBV12-4 TRBD2 TGTGCCAGCAGTGCGGGGGGGAAAGAGACCCAGTACTTC CASSAGGKETQYF
TRBJ2-7 many TRBV5-6 TRBD1 TGTGCCAGCAGCTTGGGCCGGGACAGGGTCAACGAGCAGTACTTC CASSLGRDRVNEQYF
TRBJ2-7 NA TRBV5-1 NA TGCGCCAGCAGCTTGGCGACTAGTGTTTACGAGCAGTACTTC CASSLATSVYEQYF
TRBJ1-2 NA TRBV1 NA TGCACCAGCAGCCAAGTGTTTCAGGGGGCGGGCGTCTACACCTTC CTSSQVFQGAGVYTF
TRBJ2-5 NA TRBV2 NA TGTGCCAGCAGTCGGGACATTCAAGAGACCCAGTACTTC CASSRDIQETQYF
TRBJ1-1 NA TRBV5-1 TRBD1 TGCGCCAGCAGCTTGTCGGGACAGGGGGCGGCTGAAGCTTTCTTT CASSLSGQGAAEAFF
TRBJ2-5 NA TRBV5-5 TRBD1 TGTGCCAGCAGCCAGGGGGTGTACCAAGAGACCCAGTACTTC CASSQGVYQETQYF
TRBJ1-2 NA TRBV2 NA TGTGCCAGCAGTTTCACACAATCAAATTATGGCTACACCTTC CASSFTQSNYGYTF
TRBJ1-1 NA TRBV19 NA TGTGCCAGTAATTTCGGGTCGAACACTGAAGCTTTCTTT CASNFGSNTEAFF
TRBJ2-2 NA TRBV7-9 NA TGTGCCAGCAGTACTGATACAGGGTTCGCCGGGGAGCTGTTTTTT CASSTDTGFAGELFF
TRBJ2-3 NA TRBV7-2 TRBD2 TGTGCCAGCAGCTTAACACTAGCGGAGGGAGGGCAGTATTTT CASSLTLAEGGQYF
TRBJ1-1 NA TRBV27 TRBD1 TGTGCCAGCAGCCTCAACAGGGGTAACACTGAAGCTTTCTTT CASSLNRGNTEAFF
TRBJ1-2 few TRBV25-1 NA TGTGCCAGCATGGCGAGGTCGGACTATGGCTACACCTTC CASMARSDYGYTF
TRBJ2-5 NA TRBV7-9 NA TGTGCCAGCAGCCAAGGGGACCAAGAGACCCAGTACTTC CASSQGDQETQYF
TRBJ1-1 few TRBV4-1 NA TGCGCCAGCAGCCTGCCAGGGGCCACTGAAGCTTTCTTT CASSLPGATEAFF
TRBJ1-2 NA TRBV18 TRBD1 TGTGCCAGCTCAATGGACAGGGTTGAGGGCTACACCTTC CASSMDRVEGYTF
TRBJ2-7 NA TRBV5-1 TRBD1 TGCGCCAGCAGCTTCGGACAGGTCTTTGGGGACGAGCAGTACTTC CASSFGQVFGDEQYF
TRBJ1-2 NA TRBV6-5 NA TGTGCCACCCTCTGGCAGGGCGGCTATGGCTACACCTTC CATLWQGGYGYTF
TRBJ1-1 NA TRBV6-5 NA TGTGCCAGCAGTTACTCGAGAGTCCGACTAAACACTGAAGCTTTCTTT CASSYSRVRLNTEAFF
TRBJ1-1 NA TRBV11-2 TRBD1 TGTGCCAGCAGGTTAGACAGGGGGAGAGCTGAAGCTTTCTTT CASRLDRGRAEAFF
TRBJ1-4 NA TRBV7-9 NA TGTGCCAGCAGCCCGTCTTCGGAGAATGAAAAACTGTTTTTT CASSPSSENEKLFF
TRBJ1-1 once TRBV18 NA TGTGCCAGCTCACCAAACGCAGGGGAAACTGAAGCTTTCTTT CASSPNAGETEAFF
TRBJ2-3 NA TRBV3-1/TRBV3-2 NA TGTGCCAGCAGCCAAGCGGATACGCAGTATTTT CASSQADTQYF
TRBJ2-1 NA TRBV7-9 TRBD2 TGTGCCAGCAGCTTAGGACTAGCGGGGTACAATGAGCAGTTCTTC CASSLGLAGYNEQFF
TRBJ1-5 NA TRBV6-5 NA TGTGCCAGCAATAACAGGGTTGGGGATCAGCCCCAGCATTTT CASNNRVGDQPQHF
TRBJ1-4 NA TRBV28 TRBD1 TGTGCCAGCAGTAAAACTAACAGGGGGACTAATGAAAAACTGTTTTTT CASSKTNRGTNEKLFF
TRBJ1-5 NA TRBV28 TRBD1 TGTGCCAGCAGCCTACAGGGGTATAGCAATCAGCCCCAGCATTTT CASSLQGYSNQPQHF
TRBJ1-5 NA TRBV6-5 NA TGTGCCAGCAGTCGGGTCCCGGTTGGCAATCAGCCCCAGCATTTT CASSRVPVGNQPQHF